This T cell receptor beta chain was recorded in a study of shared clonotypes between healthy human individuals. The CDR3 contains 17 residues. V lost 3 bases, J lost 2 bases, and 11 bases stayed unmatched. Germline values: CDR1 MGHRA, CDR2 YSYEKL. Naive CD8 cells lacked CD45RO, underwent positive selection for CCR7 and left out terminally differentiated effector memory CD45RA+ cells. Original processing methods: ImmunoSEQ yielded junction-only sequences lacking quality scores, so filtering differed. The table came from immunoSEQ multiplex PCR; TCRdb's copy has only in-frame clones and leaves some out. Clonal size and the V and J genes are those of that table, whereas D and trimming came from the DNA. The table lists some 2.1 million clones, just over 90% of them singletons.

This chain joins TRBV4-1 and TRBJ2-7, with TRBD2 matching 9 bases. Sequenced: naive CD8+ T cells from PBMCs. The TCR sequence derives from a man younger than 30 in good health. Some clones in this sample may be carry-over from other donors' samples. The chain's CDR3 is CASSHPFDSGRTYEQYF. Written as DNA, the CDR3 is TGCGCCAGCAGCCATCCCTTCGATAGCGGGAGAACCTACGAGCAGTACTTC.